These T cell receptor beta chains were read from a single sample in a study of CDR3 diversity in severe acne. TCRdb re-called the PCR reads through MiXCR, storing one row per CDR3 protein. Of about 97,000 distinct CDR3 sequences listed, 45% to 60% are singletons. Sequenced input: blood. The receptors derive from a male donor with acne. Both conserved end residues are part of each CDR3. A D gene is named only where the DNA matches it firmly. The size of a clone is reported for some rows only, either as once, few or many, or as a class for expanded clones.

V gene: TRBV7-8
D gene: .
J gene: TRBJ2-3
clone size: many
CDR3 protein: CASSLVAGFSTDTQYF
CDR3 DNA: TGTGCCAGCAGCTTAGTGGCAGGGTTTAGCACAGATACGCAGTATTTT

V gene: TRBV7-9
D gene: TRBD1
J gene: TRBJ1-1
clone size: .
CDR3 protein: CASRGDRGGTEAFF
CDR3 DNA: TGTGCCAGCAGGGGCGACAGGGGAGGCACTGAAGCTTTCTTT

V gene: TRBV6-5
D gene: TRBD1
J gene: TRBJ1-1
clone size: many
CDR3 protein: CASSSDRVVGAFF
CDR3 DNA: TGTGCCAGCAGTTCCGACAGGGTAGTAGGAGCTTTCTTT

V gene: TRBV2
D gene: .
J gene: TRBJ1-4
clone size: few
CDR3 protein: CASSADAEKLFF
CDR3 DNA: TGTGCCAGCAGCGCGGACGCTGAAAAACTGTTTTTT

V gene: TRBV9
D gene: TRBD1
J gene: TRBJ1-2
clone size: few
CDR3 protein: CASSESRGPNYGYTF
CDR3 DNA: TGTGCCAGCAGTGAAAGCAGGGGGCCTAACTATGGCTACACCTTC

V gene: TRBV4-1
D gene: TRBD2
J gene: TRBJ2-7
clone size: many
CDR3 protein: CASSQVLRDSSGSRNEQYF
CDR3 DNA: TGCGCCAGCAGCCAAGTACTCCGGGATAGTAGCGGGAGTAGGAACGAGCAGTACTTC

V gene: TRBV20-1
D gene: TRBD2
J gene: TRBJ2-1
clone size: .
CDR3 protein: CSARDPTSDYNEQFF
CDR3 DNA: TGCAGTGCTAGAGATCCGACTAGCGACTACAATGAGCAGTTCTTC

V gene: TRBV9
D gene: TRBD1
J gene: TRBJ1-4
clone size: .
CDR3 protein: CASSRTGGSNEKLFF
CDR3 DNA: TGTGCCAGCAGCAGGACAGGGGGCTCTAATGAAAAACTGTTTTTT

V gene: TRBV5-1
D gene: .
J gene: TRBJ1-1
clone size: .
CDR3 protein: CASSLLEGGRTEAFF
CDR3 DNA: TGCGCCAGCAGCTTGTTGGAAGGGGGACGAACTGAAGCTTTCTTT

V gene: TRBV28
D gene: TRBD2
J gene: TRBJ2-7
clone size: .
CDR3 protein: CASSFFTSGSNEQYF
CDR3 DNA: TGTGCCAGCAGTTTCTTCACTAGCGGGAGCAACGAGCAGTACTTC

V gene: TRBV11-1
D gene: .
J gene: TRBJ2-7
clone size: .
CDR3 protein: CASRGTSGYEQYF
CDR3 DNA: TGTGCCAGCAGGGGCACGTCGGGGTACGAGCAGTACTTC

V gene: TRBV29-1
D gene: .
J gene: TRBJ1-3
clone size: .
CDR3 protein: CSASTGWGATIYF
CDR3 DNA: TGCAGCGCATCAACAGGTTGGGGAGCCACCATATATTTT

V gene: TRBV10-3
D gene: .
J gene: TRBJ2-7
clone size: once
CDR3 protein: CAISPGLVYEQYF
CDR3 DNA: TGTGCCATCAGCCCGGGACTGGTCTACGAGCAGTACTTC

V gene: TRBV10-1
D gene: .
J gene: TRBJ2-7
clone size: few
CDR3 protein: CASSEYQGVGEQYF
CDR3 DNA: TGCGCCAGCAGTGAGTATCAGGGAGTAGGTGAGCAGTACTTC

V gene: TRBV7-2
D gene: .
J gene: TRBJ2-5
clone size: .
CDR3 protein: CAARSWGDVQETQYF
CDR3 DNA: TGTGCCGCACGCTCATGGGGGGACGTTCAGGAGACCCAGTACTTC

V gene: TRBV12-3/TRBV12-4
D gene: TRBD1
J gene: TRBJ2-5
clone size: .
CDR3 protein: CASSRDRERETQYF
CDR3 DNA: TGTGCCAGCAGTCGGGACAGGGAACGGGAGACCCAGTACTTC

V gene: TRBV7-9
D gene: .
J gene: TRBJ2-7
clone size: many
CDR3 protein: CASSLGSRYEQYF
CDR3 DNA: TGTGCCAGCAGCTTAGGGTCACGCTACGAGCAGTACTTC

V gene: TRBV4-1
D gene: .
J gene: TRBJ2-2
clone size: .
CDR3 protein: CASSPQPRTNTGELFF
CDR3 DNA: TGCGCCAGCAGCCCCCAGCCGAGGACGAACACCGGGGAGCTGTTTTTT

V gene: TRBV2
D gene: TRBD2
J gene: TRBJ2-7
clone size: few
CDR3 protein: CASSGLAGGPGLYEQYF
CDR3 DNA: TGTGCCAGCAGTGGACTAGCGGGAGGGCCTGGGTTGTACGAGCAGTACTTC

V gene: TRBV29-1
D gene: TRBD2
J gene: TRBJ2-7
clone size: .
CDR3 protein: CSVWTSGKTNYEQYF
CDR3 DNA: TGCAGCGTTTGGACTAGCGGGAAAACAAACTACGAGCAGTACTTC

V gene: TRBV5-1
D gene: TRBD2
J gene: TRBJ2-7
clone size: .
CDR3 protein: CASSPGLAGGDEQYF
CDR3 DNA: TGCGCCAGCAGTCCGGGACTAGCGGGAGGCGACGAGCAGTACTTC

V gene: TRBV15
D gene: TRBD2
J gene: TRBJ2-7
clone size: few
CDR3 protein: CATSRATSGSPYEQYF
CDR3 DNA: TGTGCCACCAGCAGAGCTACTAGCGGGAGTCCCTACGAGCAGTACTTC

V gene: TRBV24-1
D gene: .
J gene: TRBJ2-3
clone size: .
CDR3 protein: CATSDFRSTDTQYF
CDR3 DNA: TGTGCCACCAGTGATTTTAGGAGCACAGATACGCAGTATTTT

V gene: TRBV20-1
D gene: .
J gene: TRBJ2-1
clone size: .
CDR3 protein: CSARDSYNEQFF
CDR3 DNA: TGCAGTGCCAGAGACTCCTACAATGAGCAGTTCTTC

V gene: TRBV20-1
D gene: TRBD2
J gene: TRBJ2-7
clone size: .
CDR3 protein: CSARATSGPSYEQYF
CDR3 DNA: TGCAGTGCCCGAGCGACTAGCGGTCCCTCCTACGAGCAGTACTTC

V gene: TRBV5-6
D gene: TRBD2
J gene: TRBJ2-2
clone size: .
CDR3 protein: CASSSFDPGGNAGQLLF
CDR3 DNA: TGTGCCAGCAGCTCCTTTGATCCGGGGGGGAACGCCGGGCAGCTGCTTTTT

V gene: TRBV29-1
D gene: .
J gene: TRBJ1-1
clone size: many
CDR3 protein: CSVQNTEAFF
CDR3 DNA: TGCAGCGTTCAAAACACTGAAGCTTTCTTT

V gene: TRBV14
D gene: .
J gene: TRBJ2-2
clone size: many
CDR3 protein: CASSQRPPRGELFF
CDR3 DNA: TGTGCCAGCAGCCAAAGGCCTCCCAGGGGGGAGCTGTTTTTT

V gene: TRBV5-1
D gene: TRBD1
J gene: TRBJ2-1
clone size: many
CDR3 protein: CASRAMDRGDEQFF
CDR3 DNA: TGCGCCAGCAGAGCCATGGACAGGGGCGATGAGCAGTTCTTC

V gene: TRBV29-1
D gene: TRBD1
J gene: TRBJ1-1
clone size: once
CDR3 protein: CSVNSGTGLFF
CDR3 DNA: TGCAGCGTGAACTCCGGGACAGGTCTGTTCTTT

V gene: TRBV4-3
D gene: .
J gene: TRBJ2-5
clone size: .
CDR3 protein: CASSQESGYGETQYF
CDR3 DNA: TGCGCCAGCAGCCAAGAATCAGGGTACGGGGAGACCCAGTACTTC

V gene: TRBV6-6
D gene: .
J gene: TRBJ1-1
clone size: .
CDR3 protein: CASSYKFQGRNTEAFF
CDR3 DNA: TGTGCCAGCAGTTATAAATTTCAAGGGAGAAACACTGAAGCTTTCTTT

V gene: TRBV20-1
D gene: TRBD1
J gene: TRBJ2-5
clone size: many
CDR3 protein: CSARLFGTGDKTQYF
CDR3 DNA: TGCAGTGCTAGACTATTCGGGACAGGGGATAAGACCCAGTACTTC

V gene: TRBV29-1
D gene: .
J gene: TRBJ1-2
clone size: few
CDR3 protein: CSAYSGKYGYTF
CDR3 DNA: TGCAGCGCTTATTCAGGAAAGTATGGCTACACCTTC

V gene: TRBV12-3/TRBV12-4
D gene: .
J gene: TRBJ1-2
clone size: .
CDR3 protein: CASSLFIWLRDGYIF
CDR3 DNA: TGTGCCAGTAGTTTATTTATCTGGCTTCGGGATGGCTACATCTTC

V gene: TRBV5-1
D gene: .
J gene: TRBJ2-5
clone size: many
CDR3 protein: CASSFGSGRETQYF
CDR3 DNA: TGCGCCAGCAGCTTTGGCTCAGGGAGAGAGACCCAGTACTTC

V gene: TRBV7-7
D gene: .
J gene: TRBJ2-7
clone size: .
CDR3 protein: CASSPSIAIYEQYF
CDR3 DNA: TGTGCTAGCAGCCCCTCCATTGCCATCTACGAGCAGTACTTC

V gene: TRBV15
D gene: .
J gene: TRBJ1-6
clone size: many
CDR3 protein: CATSRDMGTPPFIANSPLHF
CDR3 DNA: TGTGCCACCAGCAGAGATATGGGGACACCACCCTTTATCGCTAATTCACCCCTCCACTTT

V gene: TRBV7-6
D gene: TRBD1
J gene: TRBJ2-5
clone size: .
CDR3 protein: CASSLEGGGETQYF
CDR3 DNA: TGTGCCAGCAGCTTAGAAGGGGGCGGTGAGACCCAGTACTTC

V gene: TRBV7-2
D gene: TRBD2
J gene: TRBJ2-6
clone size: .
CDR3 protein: CASSLTGLAGGKSGANVLTF
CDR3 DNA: TGTGCCAGCAGCTTAACGGGACTAGCGGGAGGGAAGTCTGGGGCCAACGTCCTGACTTTC

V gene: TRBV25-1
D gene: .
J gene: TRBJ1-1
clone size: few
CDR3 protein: CASSEQPNTEAFF
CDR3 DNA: TGTGCCAGCAGTGAACAGCCGAACACTGAAGCTTTCTTT

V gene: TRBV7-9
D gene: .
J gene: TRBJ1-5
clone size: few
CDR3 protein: CASSLWGSYEDQPQHF
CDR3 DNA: TGTGCCAGCAGCTTATGGGGGTCTTACGAAGATCAGCCCCAGCATTTT

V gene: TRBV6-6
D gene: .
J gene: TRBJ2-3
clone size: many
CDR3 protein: CASSLDEKDTQYF
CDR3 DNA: TGTGCCAGCAGTCTGGACGAGAAAGATACGCAGTATTTT

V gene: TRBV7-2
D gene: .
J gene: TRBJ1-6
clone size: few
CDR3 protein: CASSYGVGSPLHF
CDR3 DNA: TGTGCCAGCAGCTACGGAGTAGGCTCACCCCTCCACTTT

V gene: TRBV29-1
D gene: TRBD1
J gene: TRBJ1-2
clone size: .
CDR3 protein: CSVRDSTNYGYTF
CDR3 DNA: TGCAGCGTTCGGGACAGTACCAACTATGGCTACACCTTC

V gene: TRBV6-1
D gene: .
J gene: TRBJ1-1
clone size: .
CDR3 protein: CASSENRGGNEAFF
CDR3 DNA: TGTGCCAGCAGTGAAAATCGGGGGGGCAATGAAGCTTTCTTT

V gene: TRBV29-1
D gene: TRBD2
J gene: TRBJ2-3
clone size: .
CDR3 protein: CSVEGLAGGVGTDTQYF
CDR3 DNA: TGCAGCGTTGAGGGACTAGCGGGAGGGGTAGGCACAGATACGCAGTATTTT

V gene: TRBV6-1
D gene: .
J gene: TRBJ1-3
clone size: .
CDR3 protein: CASSEHRRALTGNTIYF
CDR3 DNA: TGTGCCAGCAGTGAACATCGCAGGGCCCTGACTGGAAACACCATATATTTT

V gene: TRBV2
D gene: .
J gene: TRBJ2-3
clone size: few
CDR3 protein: CASSQGWTDTQYF
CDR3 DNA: TGTGCCAGCAGCCAGGGGTGGACAGATACGCAGTATTTT

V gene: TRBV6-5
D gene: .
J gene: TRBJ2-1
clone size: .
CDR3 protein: CASRNPSGLKQFF
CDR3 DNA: TGTGCCAGCAGGAATCCGAGCGGGCTAAAGCAGTTCTTC

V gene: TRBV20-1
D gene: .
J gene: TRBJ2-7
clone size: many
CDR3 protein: CSARGAYQSLSEQYF
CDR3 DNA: TGCAGTGCTAGAGGGGCGTACCAGAGTTTGTCCGAGCAGTACTTC

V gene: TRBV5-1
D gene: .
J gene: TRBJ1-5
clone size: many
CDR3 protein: CASSDPGNQPQHF
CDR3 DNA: TGCGCCAGCAGTGACCCAGGAAATCAGCCCCAGCATTTT

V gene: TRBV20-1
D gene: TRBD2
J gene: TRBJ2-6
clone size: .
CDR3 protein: CSARGGGLTTGANVLTF
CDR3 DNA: TGCAGTGCTAGAGGCGGGGGGCTGACAACTGGGGCCAACGTCCTGACTTTC

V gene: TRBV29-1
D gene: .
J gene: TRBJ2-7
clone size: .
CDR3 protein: CSVRSDPCEQYF
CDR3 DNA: TGCAGCGTCAGGTCAGATCCCTGCGAGCAGTACTTC

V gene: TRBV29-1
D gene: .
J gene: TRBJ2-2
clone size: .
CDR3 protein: CSVEISPGELFF
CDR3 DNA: TGCAGCGTTGAAATTTCACCCGGGGAGCTGTTTTTT

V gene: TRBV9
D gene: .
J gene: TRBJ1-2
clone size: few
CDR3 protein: CASSDTVGGYTF
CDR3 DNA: TGTGCCAGCAGCGACACGGTCGGTGGCTACACCTTC